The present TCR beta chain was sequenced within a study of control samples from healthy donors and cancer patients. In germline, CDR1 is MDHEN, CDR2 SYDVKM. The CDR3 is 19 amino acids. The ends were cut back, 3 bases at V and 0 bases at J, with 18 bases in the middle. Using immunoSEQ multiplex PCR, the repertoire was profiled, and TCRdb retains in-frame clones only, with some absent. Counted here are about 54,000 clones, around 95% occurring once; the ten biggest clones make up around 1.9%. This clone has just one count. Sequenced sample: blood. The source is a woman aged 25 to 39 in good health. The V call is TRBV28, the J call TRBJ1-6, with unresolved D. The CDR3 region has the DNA TGTGCCAGCAGTTTTCCCCCCGGGTCGGTCGGCTCCTATAATTCACCCCTCCACTTT. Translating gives CASSFPPGSVGSYNSPLHF.